This record covers a single T cell receptor (beta chain). Its antigen is currently unknown. This specimen belongs to a study of CD8+ T cells in alopecia areata. Across the whole study: Treatment of the treated patients consisted of oral tofacitinib, 5 to 10 mg twice daily. Severity in treated patients was scored by percentage of scalp area affected.

Per germline, CDR1 SGHTA and CDR2 FQGTGA. Trimming took 6 bases from V and 4 from J; bases not matched to a gene: 3. This CDR3 contains 14 residues. Regarding treatment: oral pan-JAK inhibitor, 5-10 mg twice daily. Peripheral blood and lesional scalp punch biopsies were taken from alopecia areata patients. Sequencing templates came from extracted RNA that was reverse transcribed into cDNA. Assay used: immunoSEQ multiplex PCR; TCRdb lists only in-frame clones, some missing. In the table there are around 300,000 clones, approximately 60% of which are singletons. General study results and limits: Across lesional scalp, and particularly alopecia totalis/universalis, clonality surpassed that of normal scalp.

This receptor was obtained from a human donor with alopecia areata. The chain combines TRBV7-3 with TRBJ2-3, with 11 bases identical to TRBD2. Here the sequenced sample was CD4+ T cells sorted from blood, taken around week 54, from a patient treated with tofacitinib. The CDR3 loop reads CASRGTSGADTQYF. In DNA, the CDR3 is TGTGCCAGCAGGGGGACTAGCGGTGCAGATACGCAGTATTTT.